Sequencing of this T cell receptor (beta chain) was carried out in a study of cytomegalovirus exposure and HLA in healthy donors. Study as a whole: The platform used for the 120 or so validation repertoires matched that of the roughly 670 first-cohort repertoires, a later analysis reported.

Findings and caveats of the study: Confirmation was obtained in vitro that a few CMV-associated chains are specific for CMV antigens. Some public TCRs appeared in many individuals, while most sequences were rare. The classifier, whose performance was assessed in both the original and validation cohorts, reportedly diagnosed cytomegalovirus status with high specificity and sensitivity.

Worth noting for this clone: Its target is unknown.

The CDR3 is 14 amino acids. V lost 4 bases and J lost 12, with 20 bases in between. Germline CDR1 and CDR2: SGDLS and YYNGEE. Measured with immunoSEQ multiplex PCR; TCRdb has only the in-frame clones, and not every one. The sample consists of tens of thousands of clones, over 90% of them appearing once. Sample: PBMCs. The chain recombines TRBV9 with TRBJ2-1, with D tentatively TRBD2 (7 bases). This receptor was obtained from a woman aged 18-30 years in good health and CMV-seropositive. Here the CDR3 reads CASSFRGGEGRQFF. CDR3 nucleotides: TGTGCCAGCAGCTTCCGAGGGGGGGAAGGGCGGCAGTTCTTC.